Following are 18 T cell receptor beta chains from one sample sequenced in a study of cytomegalovirus exposure and HLA in healthy donors. Use of 60 Vbeta and 13 Jbeta primers characterized the PCR. Method: immunoSEQ multiplex PCR; TCRdb's copy keeps in-frame clones and lacks some. The data hold more than 130,000 clones, with roughly four fifths observed a single time. Sample: PBMCs. The receptors stem from a man in his forties or fifties in good health and CMV-seropositive.

This chain's CDR3 is CASSTQGTQANYGYTF. The CDR3, as DNA: TGTGCCAGCAGTACTCAGGGCACCCAAGCTAACTATGGCTACACCTTC. This chain links TRBV5-4 with TRBJ1-2; a weak D match, TRBD1 (5 bases). V lost 5 bases and J lost 0, with 17 bases in between. The CDR3 is 16 residues long. From germline, CDR1 is SGHNT and CDR2 YYREEE (reference sequence).

The sample holds a few counts of this clone. V is TRBV7-2 and J is TRBJ2-3; D is possibly TRBD2 (5 bases). Germline CDR1 SGHTA, CDR2 FQGNSA. Trimming cost V 1 base and J 6 bases, with 11 bases left between them. The CDR3 has 14 residues. CDR3 nucleotide sequence: TGTGCCAGCAGCTTAGTTGCGGGTAGGGATACGCAGTATTTT. Amino acid sequence: CASSLVAGRDTQYF.

The CDR3: CSAEAGSGELFF. CDR3 nucleotides: TGCAGCGCCGAGGCTGGGTCCGGGGAGCTGTTTTTT. The chain recombines TRBV29-1 with TRBJ2-2; no clear D gene. Germline CDR1 SQVTM, CDR2 ANQGSEA. The CDR3 has 12 amino acids. Trimming removed 7 bases at V and 6 bases at J, with 12 bases between.

The J gene is TRBJ1-2, the V gene TRBV28; TRBD1 matches at 8 bases. The junction had 1 base not matched to a gene; V was cut back by 2 bases and J by 2 bases. Per germline, CDR1 MDHEN and CDR2 SYDVKM. The CDR3 has 14 residues. In nucleotides, the CDR3 is TGTGCCAGCAGTTTAGGACAGGGCAACTATGGCTACACCTTC. This encodes CASSLGQGNYGYTF.

The chain recombines TRBV7-2 with TRBJ1-6; D remains ambiguous. V dropped 5 bases and J dropped 10 bases, with 12 bases sitting between them. The CDR3 consists of 13 residues. Germline V gene sequence: CDR1 SGHTA, CDR2 FQGNSA. CDR3 region: CASSPSLGSPLHF. The CDR3 bases are TGTGCCAGCAGCCCCTCCTTGGGCTCACCCCTCCACTTT.

The rearrangement links TRBV4-2 to TRBJ1-4; D perhaps matches TRBD1 (5 bases). The CDR3 contains 14 residues. Germline CDR1 is LGHNA and CDR2 is YNFKEQ. V was clipped by 0 bases and J by 11 bases, with 13 bases between them. The CDR3 DNA reads TGTGCCAGCAGCCAAGATTCCCAAACAGGTAAACTGTTTTTT. Residues: CASSQDSQTGKLFF.

The chain uses TRBV29-1 and TRBJ2-7; 9 positions agree with TRBD1. The CDR3 length is 15 residues. Germline V CDR1 and CDR2: SQVTM, ANQGSEA. The V gene end was trimmed by 4 bases and the J gene end by 5 bases; junction bases not matched to a gene: 12. The CDR3 nucleotides are TGCAGCGTTGCAGGGACAGGGTCAATTAGTCACGAGCAGTACTTC. Translating gives CSVAGTGSISHEQYF.

This chain links TRBV5-5 with TRBJ1-1, with D hard to call. V shed 3 bases and J shed 1 base, with 4 bases lying between them. CDR1 and CDR2 from the germline V gene are SGHKS and YYEKEE (reference sequence). The CDR3 spans 12 residues. CDR3: CASSSRNTEAFF. The CDR3 DNA follows: TGTGCCAGCAGCTCCCGGAACACTGAAGCTTTCTTT.

As DNA, the CDR3 is TGTGCCAGCAGCCTCGGGGGGTTGACTGAAGCTTTCTTT. Its protein product is CASSLGGLTEAFF. The chain employs TRBV9 and TRBJ1-1, with a tentative D call TRBD1 (5 bases). Per germline, CDR1 SGDLS and CDR2 YYNGEE. The CDR3 is 13 amino acids. Between the trimmed V and J ends, which lost 4 bases and 5 bases, there was a span of 12 bases.

The chain joins TRBV4-3 to TRBJ1-2, with no clear D. The V end lost 0 bases, the J end lost 0 bases, and 5 bases lay between the germline ends. The CDR3 runs to 14 residues. Germline CDR1 LGHNA, CDR2 YSLEER. This CDR3 is CASSQDTANYGYTF. DNA for the CDR3: TGCGCCAGCAGCCAAGACACTGCTAACTATGGCTACACCTTC.

The rearrangement uses TRBV7-2 and TRBJ1-5, with D maybe TRBD1 (6 bases). The germline CDR1 and CDR2 sequences are SGHTA and FQGNSA. Between the trimmed V and J ends, which lost 1 base and 7 bases, there was a span of 8 bases. The CDR3 extends over 13 amino acids. As DNA, the CDR3 is TGTGCCAGCAGCTTAGACAGGGCCCAGCCCCAGCATTTT. As protein: CASSLDRAQPQHF.

The chain employs TRBV6-6 and TRBJ2-7, with D possibly matching TRBD2 (6 bases). V was cut by 7 bases and J by 3 bases, with 13 bases left in between. Per the germline V gene, CDR1 is MNHNY and CDR2 is SVGAGI (reference sequence). This CDR3 is built from 13 residues. CDR3 nucleotides: TGTGCCAGCACTAATCCGGGGGTCTACGAGCAGTACTTC. Protein product: CASTNPGVYEQYF.

The CDR3 nucleotides read TGTGCCAGCAGCATGACACCACCCCATGGCTACACCTTC. Protein sequence: CASSMTPPHGYTF. The rearrangement joins TRBV7-3 to TRBJ1-2; no definite D call. Trimming pared 5 bases from V and 6 bases from J, leaving 13 bases between. Germline V gene sequence: CDR1 SGHTA, CDR2 FQGTGA. This CDR3 contains 13 residues.

This chain links TRBV2 with TRBJ2-2, with TRBD1 identical over 8 bases. Germline-derived CDR1 and CDR2 are SNHLY and FYNNEI. The J segment lost 4 bases and the V segment lost 6 bases, leaving 4 bases of the junction unmatched. This CDR3 comprises 14 residues. The CDR3, as DNA: TGTGCCAGCAGACGAGGACAGGGCACCGGGGAGCTGTTTTTT. This codes for CASRRGQGTGELFF.

This clone has a single count. The V call is TRBV7-8, the J call TRBJ2-2; the D gene is possibly TRBD1 (6 bases). Germline V gene sequence: CDR1 SGHVS, CDR2 FQNEAQ. Trimming pared 8 bases from V and 4 bases from J, leaving 17 bases between. This CDR3 contains 15 residues. The CDR3: CASVNRVPGTGELFF. The CDR3 DNA is TGTGCCAGCGTCAACAGGGTTCCTGGCACCGGGGAGCTGTTTTTT.

V and J are TRBV27 and TRBJ1-2; D perhaps matches TRBD1 (6 bases). The CDR3 contains 15 residues. From germline, CDR1 is MNHEY and CDR2 SMNVEV (reference sequence). V was pared by 10 bases and J by 4 bases, with 22 bases between. CDR3 DNA: TGTGCCACCATCCACCCACAGGGCTCCCGCTATGGCTACACCTTC. Its protein product is CATIHPQGSRYGYTF.

CDR3 sequence (DNA): TGTGCCAGCAGCTTAGGAGGGAGAAGGTCAGATACGCAGTATTTT. This sequence encodes CASSLGGRRSDTQYF. The chain employs TRBV11-2 and TRBJ2-3; the D gene is possibly TRBD2 (5 bases). This CDR3 spans 15 amino acids. V was clipped by 1 base and J by 4 bases, with 12 bases between them. Germline V lookup: CDR1 SGHAT, CDR2 FQNNGV.

This clone was seen just once. The V call is TRBV9, the J call TRBJ2-7; the D gene is possibly TRBD2 (6 bases). CDR1 and CDR2 (germline): SGDLS, YYNGEE. The CDR3 spans 15 residues. Trimming pared 0 bases from V and 2 bases from J, leaving 12 bases between. The CDR3 sequence: CASSVGGGGTYEQYF. CDR3 nucleotides: TGTGCCAGCAGCGTAGGAGGCGGAGGGACCTACGAGCAGTACTTC.